The sample holds many counts of the clone carrying this T cell receptor (beta chain). Each hyperthyroidism patient was newly diagnosed, with under 2 months' duration, and aged 18 to 65. As diagnostic evidence, clinical symptoms, serum thyroxine, TRAb, thyroid ultrasound and orbital computed tomography were relied upon. The sample belongs to a study of Graves' ophthalmopathy and Graves' hyperthyroidism. On the study more broadly: No treatment had been given when peripheral blood was collected at initial diagnosis.

The CDR3 consists of 14 residues. From germline, CDR1 is MNHNY and CDR2 SVGAGI (reference sequence). Unmatched junction bases numbered 6, after V lost 8 bases and J lost 2 bases. RNA transcripts yielded amplified TCR beta CDR3 regions. The first-round RT-PCR employed HTBI primers together with the Qiagen OneStep RT-PCR kit. A multiplex PCR was then performed as the second round. TCRdb recomputed calls from the multiplex PCR reads with MiXCR, one row per CDR3 protein. The sample has around 400,000 distinct CDR3 sequences; around 21% are singletons. The chain recombines TRBV6-6 with TRBJ2-5; TRBD2 matches 9 bases. The TCR originated in a woman in her late teens or twenties with stable Graves' hyperthyroidism. Specimen: peripheral blood. CDR3 sequence: CASRYAGGQETQYF. The CDR3 region has the DNA TGTGCCAGCCGATATGCGGGAGGGCAAGAGACCCAGTACTTC.